This is a list of T cell receptor beta chains from one sample in a study of cytotoxic CD8 clonotypes in ibrutinib-treated CLL. Assay used: immunoSEQ multiplex PCR; TCRdb lists only in-frame clones, some missing. Altogether 150,000 to 250,000 clones are present, about two thirds being singletons, with the ten largest covering 13%. Source: PBMCs, taken after 24 months of ibrutinib treatment. These receptors were taken from a human donor with chronic lymphocytic leukemia. The CDR3 runs from the conserved cysteine through the conserved F or W. A D gene is named only where the DNA matches it firmly. The size entry is marked missing in some rows and otherwise reads once, few, many or a size class.

TRBJ1-5	NA	NA	TRBV6-6	CASRRESAQHF	TGTGCCAGCAGGCGAGAGTCAGCCCAGCATTTT
TRBJ1-1	NA	NA	TRBV6-5	CASATMNTEAFF	TGTGCCAGCGCGACAATGAACACTGAAGCTTTCTTT
TRBJ2-1	NA	TRBD2	TRBV28	CASTLLAGSSYNEQFF	TGTGCCAGCACCCTCCTAGCGGGTAGCTCCTACAATGAGCAGTTCTTC
TRBJ1-4	NA	NA	TRBV5-1	CASSIGGRAKLFF	TGCGCCAGCAGTATTGGGGGGCGAGCCAAACTGTTTTTT
TRBJ2-5	NA	TRBD1	TRBV7-9	CASSFGGTGVRETQYF	TGTGCCAGCAGCTTCGGTGGGACAGGGGTTCGAGAGACCCAGTACTTC
TRBJ1-2	once	NA	TRBV9	CASSASVRGYTF	TGTGCCAGCAGCGCGTCCGTGAGAGGCTACACCTTC
TRBJ2-7	NA	NA	TRBV28	CASSSAGMGFSYEQYF	TGTGCCAGCAGTTCAGCGGGTATGGGTTTCTCCTACGAGCAGTACTTC
TRBJ2-2	NA	NA	TRBV2	CASSSTPPGTGELFF	TGTGCCAGCAGTTCTACCCCACCGGGTACCGGGGAGCTGTTTTTT
TRBJ2-7	NA	NA	TRBV7-9	CASTLSAGVEQYF	TGTGCCAGCACTCTTTCGGCGGGCGTCGAGCAGTACTTC
TRBJ1-1	NA	TRBD1	TRBV4-3	CASSLRTGNTEAFF	TGCGCCAGCAGCCTTCGGACAGGTAACACTGAAGCTTTCTTT
TRBJ2-1	NA	NA	TRBV28	CASRPYRNEQFF	TGTGCCAGTCGCCCTTACAGGAATGAGCAGTTCTTC
TRBJ1-2	NA	NA	TRBV5-1	CASSLGNRVPTLYGYTF	TGCGCCAGCAGCTTAGGTAACAGGGTACCTACCCTATATGGCTACACCTTC
TRBJ1-4	NA	NA	TRBV30	CAWSAGVGSEKLFF	TGTGCCTGGAGTGCCGGGGTGGGATCTGAAAAACTGTTTTTT
TRBJ2-3	NA	NA	TRBV7-9	CASSPLGSTDTQYF	TGTGCCAGCAGCCCACTGGGTAGTACAGATACGCAGTATTTT
TRBJ2-7	NA	TRBD2	TRBV5-1	CASSIVLAGEGYEQYF	TGCGCCAGCAGCATAGTCTTAGCGGGAGAGGGGTACGAGCAGTACTTC
TRBJ2-3	NA	TRBD2	TRBV29-1	CSVEEKGTNTDTQYF	TGCAGCGTTGAAGAGAAAGGGACTAACACAGATACGCAGTATTTT
TRBJ2-1	NA	TRBD2	TRBV7-6	CASSSIRLAGAVNEQFF	TGTGCCAGCAGCTCAATCCGACTAGCGGGAGCAGTCAATGAGCAGTTCTTC
TRBJ2-7	few	NA	TRBV28	CASSSGVHEQYF	TGTGCCAGCAGTTCAGGGGTCCACGAGCAGTACTTC
TRBJ2-3	few	NA	TRBV19	CASSAQGMMGTDTQYF	TGTGCCAGTAGTGCACAGGGTATGATGGGCACAGATACGCAGTATTTT
TRBJ2-1	NA	TRBD1	TRBV30	CGFLMGLRDRASNEQFF	TGTGGCTTTCTAATGGGCCTCCGGGACAGGGCATCCAATGAGCAGTTCTTC
TRBJ1-2	NA	NA	TRBV28	CASSFDRIYGYTF	TGTGCCAGCAGTTTTGACAGGATCTATGGCTACACCTTC
TRBJ2-7	NA	NA	TRBV6-4	CASRSDPWVGEQYF	TGTGCCAGCCGTTCGGACCCCTGGGTGGGTGAGCAGTACTTC
TRBJ2-7	NA	NA	TRBV11-2	CASSQTGNEQYF	TGTGCCAGCAGCCAAACAGGGAACGAGCAGTACTTC
TRBJ2-1	NA	NA	TRBV7-3	CASSQLMDNEQFF	TGTGCCAGCAGCCAGCTTATGGACAATGAGCAGTTCTTC
TRBJ1-3	NA	NA	TRBV25-1	CASSEGGIGGNTIYF	TGTGCCAGCAGTGAAGGGGGGATCGGTGGAAACACCATATATTTT
TRBJ2-3	NA	TRBD2	TRBV11-3	CASSLDVTSGTDTQYF	TGTGCCAGCAGCTTAGATGTAACTAGCGGCACAGATACGCAGTATTTT
TRBJ1-2	NA	NA	TRBV9	CASSVDGGGYGYTF	TGTGCCAGCAGCGTAGATGGAGGGGGCTATGGCTACACCTTC
TRBJ2-1	NA	NA	TRBV28	CAGSGTDNEQFF	TGTGCCGGTAGCGGGACAGACAATGAGCAGTTCTTC
TRBJ2-1	NA	NA	TRBV4-3	CASSHLYRRDFSYNEQFF	TGCGCCAGCAGCCACCTTTATAGGAGAGACTTTTCCTACAATGAGCAGTTCTTC
TRBJ1-1	NA	NA	TRBV11-2	CASRFLQGGGLNTEAFF	TGTGCCAGCAGATTCCTACAAGGCGGGGGCCTGAACACTGAAGCTTTCTTT
TRBJ1-2	once	NA	TRBV11-2	CASSFRERLGYTF	TGTGCCAGCAGCTTCAGGGAGAGGCTTGGCTACACCTTC
TRBJ2-1	few	TRBD1	TRBV30	CAWSVGTGNNEQFF	TGTGCCTGGAGTGTAGGGACAGGAAACAATGAGCAGTTCTTC
TRBJ2-3	NA	NA	TRBV29-1	CSVEFGATDTQYF	TGCAGCGTTGAATTCGGTGCCACAGATACGCAGTATTTT
TRBJ2-2	NA	TRBD1	TRBV11-2	CASSSSGTGTTGELFF	TGTGCCAGCAGCTCTTCCGGGACAGGGACCACCGGGGAGCTGTTTTTT
TRBJ2-1	NA	NA	TRBV6-6	CASRLASYNEQFF	TGTGCCAGCAGACTAGCCTCCTACAATGAGCAGTTCTTC
TRBJ2-3	NA	TRBD2	TRBV25-1	CASSEPSGVTDTQYF	TGTGCCAGCAGTGAGCCTAGCGGGGTCACAGATACGCAGTATTTT
TRBJ2-7	NA	TRBD2	TRBV4-1	CASSPLAGADYEQYF	TGCGCCAGCAGCCCCTTAGCGGGAGCCGACTACGAGCAGTACTTC
TRBJ2-3	NA	TRBD2	TRBV5-6	CASSFPTSGADTQYF	TGTGCCAGCAGCTTCCCTACTAGCGGTGCAGATACGCAGTATTTT
TRBJ1-1	NA	TRBD1	TRBV5-1	CASSLRTGANTEAFF	TGCGCCAGCAGCTTGCGGACAGGGGCGAACACTGAAGCTTTCTTT
TRBJ2-3	NA	TRBD2	TRBV6-1	CASSGLAGGLDTQYF	TGTGCCAGCAGTGGACTAGCGGGAGGACTAGATACGCAGTATTTT
TRBJ2-6	NA	NA	TRBV6-5	CASSSHVSGANVLTF	TGTGCCAGCAGTTCACACGTCTCTGGGGCCAACGTCCTGACTTTC
TRBJ1-2	few	NA	TRBV4-3	CASSQVWKEDLANYGYTF	TGCGCCAGCAGCCAAGTGTGGAAGGAAGATTTAGCTAACTATGGCTACACCTTC
TRBJ2-7	once	TRBD2	TRBV27	CASAQTSGATYEQYF	TGTGCCAGTGCCCAGACTAGCGGAGCCACCTACGAGCAGTACTTC
TRBJ1-3	few	NA	TRBV6-5	CASSYRASINTIYF	TGTGCCAGCAGTTACAGGGCTTCCATAAACACCATATATTTT
TRBJ2-3	NA	NA	TRBV29-1	CSVALDRASDTQYF	TGCAGCGTTGCCCTGGACCGGGCTTCAGATACGCAGTATTTT
TRBJ2-1	few	NA	TRBV27	CATQGGVYNEQFF	TGTGCCACCCAGGGGGGGGTCTACAATGAGCAGTTCTTC
TRBJ1-1	NA	NA	TRBV5-6	CASSLGDQAAFF	TGTGCCAGCAGCTTGGGAGACCAAGCGGCTTTCTTT
TRBJ1-2	NA	TRBD1	TRBV6-1	CASTQGARGYTF	TGTGCCAGCACCCAGGGGGCGCGAGGCTACACCTTC
TRBJ2-2	NA	TRBD2	TRBV28	CASSGLAGEGTGELFF	TGTGCCAGCAGTGGCCTAGCGGGAGAGGGCACCGGGGAGCTGTTTTTT
TRBJ2-1	NA	NA	TRBV6-1	CASSPRGSYNEQFF	TGTGCCAGCAGTCCGAGGGGCTCCTACAATGAGCAGTTCTTC
TRBJ1-2	NA	TRBD1	TRBV5-4	CASSSDRDRVIYGYTF	TGTGCCAGCAGCTCTGACCGGGACAGGGTGATTTATGGCTACACCTTC
TRBJ1-4	NA	NA	TRBV25-1	CASSNGALTNEKLFF	TGTGCCAGCAGTAATGGGGCGCTGACTAATGAAAAACTGTTTTTT
TRBJ2-2	NA	NA	TRBV29-1	CSVENTGELFF	TGCAGCGTTGAAAACACCGGGGAGCTGTTTTTT
TRBJ1-5	NA	NA	TRBV6-6	CASRTTGESNQPQHF	TGTGCCAGCAGGACGACGGGGGAAAGCAATCAGCCCCAGCATTTT
TRBJ2-7	NA	NA	TRBV4-1	CASSHSGSSYEQYF	TGCGCCAGCAGCCATTCCGGCAGCTCCTACGAGCAGTACTTC
TRBJ2-7	NA	NA	TRBV5-1	CASSLAGSGILFYEQYF	TGCGCCAGCAGCTTAGCCGGGTCGGGGATTTTGTTCTACGAGCAGTACTTC
TRBJ2-7	NA	NA	TRBV10-1	CASSDPGPSYEQYF	TGCGCCAGCAGTGACCCCGGGCCCTCCTACGAGCAGTACTTC